A selection of T cell receptor beta chains follows, all from one sample in a study of blood T cell repertoires in COVID-19. Measured with immunoSEQ multiplex PCR; TCRdb has only the in-frame clones, and not every one. The repertoire holds roughly 330,000 clones, with around 87% as singletons. Sequenced input: PBMCs or T cells enriched from blood (not recorded which). The receptors originated from a young woman who had recovered from COVID-19. CDR3s include the opening cysteine and the closing phenylalanine or tryptophan.

v_call cdr3_aa
TRBV12-5 CASGSTGSGTEAFF
TRBV19 CASRTSGGAGRNEQYF
TRBV19 CASTDRAPGNSPLHF
TRBV27 CASSPWTGVNEKLFF
TRBV11-2 CASSRTGGNTEAFF
TRBV28 CASSFGGALRETQYF
TRBV4-2 CASSQDRGQGNGYTF
TRBV9 CASSYGGVAGEKLFF
TRBV10-1 CASSSPDWIVDGPDTQYF
TRBV13 CASSRWTGFATNEKLFF
TRBV6-5 CASRTTSGGAYEQYF
TRBV4-1 CASSQEGGSPNTEAFF
TRBV7-6 CASSRGQETQYF
TRBV30 CAWSHKQGAMGRGYTF
TRBV7-9 CASSSGGILSKGGAFF
TRBV19 CASRLQSGFTGELFF
TRBV5-6 CASSWGDSRYEQYF
TRBV6-2/TRBV6-3 CASSYQASNTEAFF
TRBV6-5 CASSSSFANEKLFF
TRBV28 CASSAGGSPLHF
TRBV7-6 CASSFSERGSTEAFF
TRBV4-2 CASSRQSSVSPNEKLFF
TRBV5-6 CASSRGVYEQYF
TRBV5-1 CASSVRGQSSGNTIYF
TRBV5-1 CASSSRDTSRTEAFF
TRBV7-9 CASSPGGIQYF
TRBV5-5 CASSLRLGQPQHF
TRBV30 CAWSRRGSTGELFF
TRBV7-6 CASSLAGTAGYEQYF
TRBV9 CASSDSPGGDEQFF